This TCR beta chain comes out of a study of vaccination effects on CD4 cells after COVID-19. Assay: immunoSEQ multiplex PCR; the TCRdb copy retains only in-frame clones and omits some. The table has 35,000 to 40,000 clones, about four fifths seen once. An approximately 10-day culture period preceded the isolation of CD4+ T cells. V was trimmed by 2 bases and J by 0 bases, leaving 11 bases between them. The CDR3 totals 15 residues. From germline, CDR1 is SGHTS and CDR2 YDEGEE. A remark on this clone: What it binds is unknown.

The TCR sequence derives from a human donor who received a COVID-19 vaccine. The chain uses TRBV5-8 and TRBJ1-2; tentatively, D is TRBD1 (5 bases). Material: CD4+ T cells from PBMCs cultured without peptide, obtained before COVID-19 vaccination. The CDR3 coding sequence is TGTGCCAGCAGCTTCAACAGGCTTACTAACTATGGCTACACCTTC. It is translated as CASSFNRLTNYGYTF.